The clone carrying this TCR beta chain was seen many times. The antigen is unknown. Per germline, CDR1 SGHDT and CDR2 YYEEEE. Trimming cost V 0 bases and J 13 bases, with 19 bases left between them. The CDR3 is made up of 14 amino acids. These data are taken from a study of T cells after yellow fever vaccination. General observations from the study: Weaker overall, the secondary response nonetheless peaked faster (day 5 versus 15). The study noted that FACS-sorted repertoires could contain abundant clonotypes contaminating from the bulk population. A large majority of primary-vaccination clones showed up again after the booster (about 97% CD4, around 90% CD8). Overall, a small share of clonotypes was seen in both CD4 and CD8 compartments.

One entry per CDR3 protein results from TCRdb running MiXCR on the 5' RACE reads. The sample includes some 320,000 distinct CDR3 sequences, around 4.5% of them seen just once. This clonotype originated in a man aged 18 to 29 who received the YFV17D yellow fever vaccine. This chain links TRBV5-6 with TRBJ1-1; D is unclear. Sample: PBMCs, taken 15 days after the yellow fever booster vaccination. CDR3 nucleotide sequence: TGTGCCAGCAGCTTGGTTTCGGGGATTCGTTCGGTTTTCTTT. Its protein is CASSLVSGIRSVFF.